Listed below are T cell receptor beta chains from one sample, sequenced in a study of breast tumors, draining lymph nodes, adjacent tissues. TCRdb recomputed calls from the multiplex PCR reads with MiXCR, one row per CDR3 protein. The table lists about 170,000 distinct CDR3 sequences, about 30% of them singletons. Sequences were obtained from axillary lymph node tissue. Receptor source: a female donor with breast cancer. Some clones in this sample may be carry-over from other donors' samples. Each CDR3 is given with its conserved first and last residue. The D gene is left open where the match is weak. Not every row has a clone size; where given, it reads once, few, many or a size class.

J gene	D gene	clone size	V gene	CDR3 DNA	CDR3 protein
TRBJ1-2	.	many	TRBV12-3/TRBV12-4	TGTGCCAGCAGCTTAGGGGGATTCGATGGCTACACCTTC	CASSLGGFDGYTF
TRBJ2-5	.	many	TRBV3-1	TGTGCCAGCAACCTCGCCAGAGCCCAAGAGACCCAGTACTTC	CASNLARAQETQYF
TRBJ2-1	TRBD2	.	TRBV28	TGTGCCAGCAGTAATCCCATAGCGGGAGGGGGCAATGAGCAGTTCTTC	CASSNPIAGGGNEQFF
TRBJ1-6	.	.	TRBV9	TGTGCCAGCAGCGTGCGTAGCGGGGGGGCCCGCCTCCACTTT	CASSVRSGGARLHF
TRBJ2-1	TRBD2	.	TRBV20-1	TGCCGTGCTAGAGAAGGTCTAGCGGGACACAATGAGCAGTTCTTC	CRAREGLAGHNEQFF
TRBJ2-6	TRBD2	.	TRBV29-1	TGCAGCGTGGGGGGGGTCTCTGGGGCCAACGTCCTGACTTTC	CSVGGVSGANVLTF
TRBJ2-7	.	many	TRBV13	TGTGCCAGCAGCCCACATCCCCGGGAGCCCGACGAGCAGTACTTC	CASSPHPREPDEQYF
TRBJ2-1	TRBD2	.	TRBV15	TGTGCCACCAGCAGAGATTGGACTAGCGGGAGGAATGAGCAGTTCTTC	CATSRDWTSGRNEQFF
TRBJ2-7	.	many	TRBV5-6	TGTGCCAGCAGCCTCGCAGGGGCCCCCTACGAGCAGTACTTC	CASSLAGAPYEQYF
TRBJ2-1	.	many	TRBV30	TGTGCCTGGAGTGAGTTGGGGGGTGAGCAGTTCTTC	CAWSELGGEQFF
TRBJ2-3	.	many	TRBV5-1	TGCGCCAGCAGCCTCCATTGGAGCACAGATACGCAGTATTTT	CASSLHWSTDTQYF
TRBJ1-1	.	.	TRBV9	TGTGCCAGCAGCTCCTCCGGGGTAGAGAGGGCTTTCTTT	CASSSSGVERAFF
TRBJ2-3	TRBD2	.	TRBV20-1	TGCAGTGCCGCTAGCGGGAAGACAGATACGCAGTATTTT	CSAASGKTDTQYF
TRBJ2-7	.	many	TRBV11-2	TGTGCCAGCAGCACCGTCAGTCGGATCTACGAGCAGTACTTC	CASSTVSRIYEQYF
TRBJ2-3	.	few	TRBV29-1	TGCAGCGTCGTAGTAGTCGAGCCAGATACGCAGTATTTT	CSVVVVEPDTQYF
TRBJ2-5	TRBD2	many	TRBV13	TGTGCCAGCAATGAGCGGGGGGGCTTGAAGACCCAGTACTTC	CASNERGGLKTQYF
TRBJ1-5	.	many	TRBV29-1	TGCAGCGTTTCACAGGGCCCTGATAGCAATCAGCCCCAGCATTTT	CSVSQGPDSNQPQHF
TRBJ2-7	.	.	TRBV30	TGTGCCTGGGGTAACGGTGACCTCCCCTACGAGCAGTACTTC	CAWGNGDLPYEQYF
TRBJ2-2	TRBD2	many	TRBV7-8	TGTGCCAGCAGCTTAGGAGGCGGGAGGAGAGTCACCGGGGAGCTGTTTTTT	CASSLGGGRRVTGELFF
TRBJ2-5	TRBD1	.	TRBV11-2	TGTGCCAGCAGCGTTGCAACAGGGGTGGGAGAGACCCAGTACTTC	CASSVATGVGETQYF
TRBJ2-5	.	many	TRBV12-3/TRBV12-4	TGTGCCAGCACCACAAAGCGGCCCCCAGGAGAGACCCAGTACTTC	CASTTKRPPGETQYF
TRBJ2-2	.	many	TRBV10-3	TGTGCCATCAGTGAGATCGACACCGGGGAGCTGTTTTTT	CAISEIDTGELFF
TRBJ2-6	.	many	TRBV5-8	TGTGCCAGCAGTTACGCCCCGGGCCTCTCTGGGGCCAACGTCCTGACTTTC	CASSYAPGLSGANVLTF
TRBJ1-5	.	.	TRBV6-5	TGTGCCAGCAGTTACTCAGGGTCGGGCAATCAGCCCCGGCATTTT	CASSYSGSGNQPRHF
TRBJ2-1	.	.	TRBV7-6	TGTGCCAGCAGCCCAGGGGGGGACAACGAGCAGCTCTTC	CASSPGGDNEQLF
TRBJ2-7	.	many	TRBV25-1	TGTGCCAGCAGTGGGCTAGTGTCGTACGAGCAGTACTTC	CASSGLVSYEQYF
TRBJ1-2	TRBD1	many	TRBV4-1	TGCGCCAGCAGCCAAGATCAATTCGGACAGGGGCGCTATGGCTACACCTTC	CASSQDQFGQGRYGYTF
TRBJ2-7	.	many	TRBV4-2	TGTGCCAGCAGCCAAGAACGAGAGGACTACGAGCAGTACTTC	CASSQEREDYEQYF